This TCR beta chain originates from a study of T cell repertoires in cytomegalovirus infection. MiXCR, applied by TCRdb to the reads, yields one record per CDR3 protein. The data contain about 460,000 distinct CDR3 sequences, roughly 12% of them seen just once; the ten biggest clones take up about 9.4%. The sample holds a few counts of this clonotype. The antigen is not known. General observations from the study: Cumulative frequency of public TCR beta families picked out carriers of CMV plus the relevant HLA.

Germline V lookup: CDR1 SGHRS, CDR2 YFSETQ. This CDR3 is built from 16 residues. J lost 4 bases, V lost 0 bases, and 6 bases had no gene match. The sequenced sample consisted of PBMCs. V and J are TRBV5-1 and TRBJ2-3; 9 bases are shared with TRBD1. The receptor was isolated from a human donor in good health (CMV status not recorded). Some clones in this sample may be carry-over from other donors' samples. CDR3 amino acids: CASSLATGGTADTQYF. In DNA, the CDR3 is TGCGCCAGCAGCTTGGCCACAGGGGGCACGGCAGATACGCAGTATTTT.